A selection of T cell receptor beta chains follows, all from one sample in a study of T cell responses to AZD1222 COVID-19 vaccine. This table comes from immunoSEQ multiplex PCR, and its TCRdb copy is limited to in-frame clones, with some not included. The table includes 150,000 or so clones, 70% to 90% detected once. The sequencing used peripheral blood, collected on day 0 of AZD1222 vaccination. Receptor source: an adult in good health. Both conserved end residues are part of each CDR3. D genes are given only for firm matches. Clone size is stated in some rows and not others, as once, few, many or a class when expanded.

clone size,V gene,J gene,D gene,CDR3 DNA,CDR3 protein
-,TRBV6-5,TRBJ2-7,TRBD1,TGTGCCAGCAGTCAACGACAGGGTTACGAGCAGTACTTC,CASSQRQGYEQYF
-,TRBV11-3,TRBJ2-2,-,TGTGCCAGCAGCTTATACTCTGCCGGGGAGCTGTTTTTT,CASSLYSAGELFF
-,TRBV29-1,TRBJ2-3,TRBD2,TGCAGCGTCGACCGCGGGGGTAGCACAGATACGCAGTATTTT,CSVDRGGSTDTQYF
-,TRBV11-2,TRBJ1-1,-,TGTGCCAGCAGCCAGAATACTGAAGCTTTCTTT,CASSQNTEAFF
-,TRBV15,TRBJ1-1,-,TGTGCCACCAGGCTGAATGGGGGTGAAGCTTTCTTT,CATRLNGGEAFF
-,TRBV5-4,TRBJ2-7,TRBD2,TGTGCCAGCAGCCCGACTAGCGGGAATTTAGAGCAGTACTTC,CASSPTSGNLEQYF
-,TRBV4-1,TRBJ2-7,-,TGCGCCAGCAGCCAAGATCCAACGACGACGTCCTACGAGCAGTACTTC,CASSQDPTTTSYEQYF
-,TRBV19,TRBJ1-3,-,TGTGCCAGTAGCCTTCGGGGCTCCGGAAACACCATATATTTT,CASSLRGSGNTIYF
-,TRBV30,TRBJ1-6,TRBD1,TGTGCCTGGAACACGGGACAGGGTGATAATTCACCCCTCCACTTT,CAWNTGQGDNSPLHF
-,TRBV7-8,TRBJ1-5,-,TGTGCCAGCAGCTTAATGGGTGCCGAAAGTAATCAGCCCCAGCATTTT,CASSLMGAESNQPQHF
once,TRBV25-1,TRBJ2-2,TRBD1,TGTGCCAGCAGTGATGACAGGGTAGTCACCGGGGAGCTGTTTTTT,CASSDDRVVTGELFF
-,TRBV12-5,TRBJ1-4,-,TGTGCTAGTGGTTTCGGGGGAGAAAAACTGTTTTTT,CASGFGGEKLFF
-,TRBV2,TRBJ2-7,TRBD2,TGTGCCAGCAGACCTAGCGGGGCCTCCTCCTACGAGCAGTACTTC,CASRPSGASSYEQYF
-,TRBV7-8,TRBJ1-6,-,TGTGCCAGCAGCGTCCGGGGCTCTAATTCACCCCTCCACTTT,CASSVRGSNSPLHF
-,TRBV10-3,TRBJ1-5,-,TGTGCCATCAGTGAGTCAGGGGAGGCCAATCAGCCCCAGCATTTT,CAISESGEANQPQHF
once,TRBV19,TRBJ1-1,-,TGTGCCAGTAGTATCGGGGCGAGCACTGAAGCTTTCTTT,CASSIGASTEAFF
once,TRBV29-1,TRBJ1-4,-,TGCAGCGTGCAGGGAAAGGAAAATGAAAAACTGTTTTTT,CSVQGKENEKLFF
-,TRBV18,TRBJ1-6,-,TGTGCCAGCTCACCGGAAAGGCTAGGACGTTCACCCCTCCACTTT,CASSPERLGRSPLHF
-,TRBV6-1,TRBJ1-5,-,TGTGCCAGCAGTGAACAGGCGTATAGCAATCAGCCCCAGCATTTT,CASSEQAYSNQPQHF
-,TRBV30,TRBJ2-7,-,TGTGCCTGGAGTGAAGGGGAGGCCTACGAGCAGTACTTC,CAWSEGEAYEQYF
-,TRBV14,TRBJ2-3,TRBD2,TGTGCCAGCAGCCGTGATCAGCGGGGGTATAGCACAGATACGCAGTATTTT,CASSRDQRGYSTDTQYF
-,TRBV7-9,TRBJ1-1,TRBD1,TGTGCCAGCAGCCCCCCCCTTGGGACAGCCGGGAAAATGAACACTGAAGCTTTCTTT,CASSPPLGTAGKMNTEAFF
few,TRBV25-1,TRBJ2-1,TRBD2,TGTGCCAGCAGTGACCTAGCGGGAGGCCTATACAATGAGCAGTTCTTC,CASSDLAGGLYNEQFF
-,TRBV5-8,TRBJ1-5,-,TGTGCCAGCAGCACCGGACAGCCTAATCAGCCCCAGCATTTT,CASSTGQPNQPQHF
-,TRBV30,TRBJ1-1,-,TGTGCCTGGAGATCCCAGAGGAACGCTGAAGCTTTCTTT,CAWRSQRNAEAFF
once,TRBV12-3/TRBV12-4,TRBJ1-2,-,TGTGCCAGCAGTTTAGGACAGTACTATGGCTACACCTTC,CASSLGQYYGYTF
-,TRBV7-9,TRBJ2-1,TRBD2,TGTGCCAGCAGCGCTAGCGGGAGAGGCTACAATGAGCAGTTCTTC,CASSASGRGYNEQFF
-,TRBV15,TRBJ2-2,TRBD1,TGTGCCACCAGTTACAGGGGAAACACCGGGGAGCTGTTTTTT,CATSYRGNTGELFF
-,TRBV29-1,TRBJ2-1,TRBD2,TGTAGCGTTGACGGGGGGGGCTACAATGAGCAGTTCTTC,CSVDGGGYNEQFF
-,TRBV6-4,TRBJ1-5,-,TGTGCCAGCAGTCAGGGAAGCAATCAGCCCCAGCATTTT,CASSQGSNQPQHF
once,TRBV7-2,TRBJ2-3,TRBD2,TGTGCCAGCAGCCCCTCGGGACTAATTGACACAGATACGCAGTATTTT,CASSPSGLIDTDTQYF
-,TRBV11-2,TRBJ2-1,-,TGTGCCAGCAGCTTCCGGGCGGGGCTAGCGCCGAGCTCCTACAATGAGCAGTTCTTC,CASSFRAGLAPSSYNEQFF
-,TRBV5-4,TRBJ2-7,TRBD1,TGTGCCAGCAGAACGACAGGGAATGCCTACGAGCAGTACTTC,CASRTTGNAYEQYF
few,TRBV6-5,TRBJ2-7,-,TGTGCCAGCACTGGTCACCCCTCCTACGAGCAGTACTTC,CASTGHPSYEQYF
-,TRBV25-1,TRBJ1-4,TRBD1,TGTGCCAGCAGGGGACAGGGGCATGAAAAACTGTTTTTT,CASRGQGHEKLFF
-,TRBV6-6,TRBJ1-4,TRBD1,TGTGCCACCCGGGACAGGGGTGGAACTAATGAAAAACTGTTTTTT,CATRDRGGTNEKLFF
once,TRBV19,TRBJ2-1,-,TGTGCCAGTAGTATAGACGGGGTATCCTACAATGAGCAGTTCTTC,CASSIDGVSYNEQFF
-,TRBV30,TRBJ1-1,-,TGTGCCTGGAGGCTAACAACCCTAGGGACTGAAGCTTTCTTT,CAWRLTTLGTEAFF
-,TRBV11-3,TRBJ2-6,-,TGTGCCAGCAGTTCTCAACCCAGTCGTTCTGGGGCCAACGTCCTGACTTTC,CASSSQPSRSGANVLTF
-,TRBV28,TRBJ1-2,TRBD1,TGTGCCAGCAGTTTTAGGGACAGTCTTTTGGGGGGCTACACCTTC,CASSFRDSLLGGYTF
-,TRBV6-5,TRBJ1-4,-,TGTGCCAGCAGGTCGGGGCAGCATAATGAAAAACTGTTTTTT,CASRSGQHNEKLFF
-,TRBV6-5,TRBJ2-7,-,TGTGCCAGCAGTTACTCGAGTGCGGCGCCGGCCTACGAGCAGTACTTC,CASSYSSAAPAYEQYF
-,TRBV7-2,TRBJ1-2,-,TGTGCCAGCAGCCCGATGGGAGGGGAAGAGGGCTACACCTTC,CASSPMGGEEGYTF
-,TRBV2,TRBJ2-2,TRBD2,TGTGCCAGCAGTGAGGCGGGAGGTACCGGGGAGCTGTTTTTT,CASSEAGGTGELFF
-,TRBV29-1,TRBJ1-1,-,TGCAGCGTTGGGGGTTCGCGTGGGGCTTTCTTT,CSVGGSRGAFF
-,TRBV9,TRBJ2-1,-,TGTGCCAGCAGCGTAGCTATGGTCACTGAGCAGTTCTTC,CASSVAMVTEQFF
-,TRBV6-6,TRBJ1-4,TRBD1,TGTGCCAGTAACAGGGGGCAAGTTGAAAAACTGTTTTTT,CASNRGQVEKLFF
-,TRBV10-2,TRBJ1-4,-,TGCGCCAGCAGAAGGCCTGATGAAAAACTGTTTTTT,CASRRPDEKLFF
few,TRBV11-3,TRBJ1-6,-,TGTGCCAGCAGCTCCCCAGGGAGACACTATAATTCACCCCTCCACTTT,CASSSPGRHYNSPLHF
-,TRBV6-1,TRBJ1-5,-,TGTGCCAGCAGTGAAGGCAGGGGACAGCCCCAGCATTTT,CASSEGRGQPQHF
few,TRBV19,TRBJ1-4,TRBD1,TGTGCCAGTAGCTGGAACAGGGGAACTAATGAAAAACTGTTTTTT,CASSWNRGTNEKLFF
-,TRBV4-2,TRBJ1-3,-,TGTGCCAGCAGCCAAGTAGCAGCTGGAAACACCATATATTTT,CASSQVAAGNTIYF
-,TRBV5-1,TRBJ1-2,-,TGCGCCAGCACCCTGGAGAGCTATGGCTACACCTTC,CASTLESYGYTF
once,TRBV6-6,TRBJ1-5,-,TGTGCCAGCAGTTACGGCGCGGGGGGAGTGAATCAGCCCCAGCATTTT,CASSYGAGGVNQPQHF
-,TRBV10-2,TRBJ2-2,-,TGCGCCAGCAGTGACCTAGTCGCGAACACCGGGGAGCTGTTTTTT,CASSDLVANTGELFF
-,TRBV29-1,TRBJ2-7,-,TGCAGCGTTGAAGAGGTGGGGCTAGCGAGTTCCTACGAGCAGTACTTC,CSVEEVGLASSYEQYF
once,TRBV2,TRBJ1-2,-,TGTGCCGGCACGGGGACTCAGTATGGCTACACCTTC,CAGTGTQYGYTF
-,TRBV6-5,TRBJ1-3,-,TGTGCCGCCTCATGGGCCAACTCTGGAAACACCATATATTTT,CAASWANSGNTIYF
-,TRBV24-1,TRBJ2-5,TRBD2,TGTGCCACTGCGACTAGCGGAGGATCAGAGACCCAGTACTTC,CATATSGGSETQYF
-,TRBV7-8,TRBJ2-7,-,TGTGCCAGCAGCTTAACGGGACTGAGCACCTACGAGCAGTACTTC,CASSLTGLSTYEQYF